This T cell receptor beta chain was profiled in a study of T cell changes during pregnancy in multiple sclerosis. Produced via immunoSEQ multiplex PCR; TCRdb's table is partial and in-frame only. Here the sample spans tens of thousands of clones, roughly 94% being singletons. The V and J ends lost 7 bases and 2 bases respectively, with 12 bases between them. In germline, CDR1 is SGHDT, CDR2 YYEEEE. This CDR3 contains 13 residues. The chain joins TRBV5-6 to TRBJ1-2; D is perhaps TRBD1 (6 bases). This material consisted of CD8+ T cells from peripheral blood mononuclear cells, taken after pregnancy. The sequence was obtained from a female donor with multiple sclerosis, enrolled in a pregnancy study. Here the CDR3 reads CASGWTENYGYTF. The CDR3 nucleotides read TGTGCCAGCGGTTGGACAGAAAACTATGGCTACACCTTC.